This passage covers 4 T cell receptor beta chains from one sample sequenced in a study of blood T cell repertoires in COVID-19 (TCRdb year 2020). The method behind the library was the immunoSEQ multiplex PCR assay. TCRdb stores this immuneACCESS table with in-frame sequences only. Part of the clones is absent; in the studies checked, under half of the shortfall reflects unresolved V genes, and no reason is known for the rest. For this sample there are some 250,000 clones; about 68% appear just once. 3.3% of the sample is held by the ten biggest clonotypes. What was sequenced was peripheral blood. Receptor source: a woman of 80 years or more with acute or convalescent COVID-19.

In its sample, this clone was seen a few times. The rearrangement links TRBV10-3 to TRBJ2-3; possible D gene TRBD2, 5 bases. Germline V gene lookup returns CDR1 ENHRY and CDR2 SYGVKD. The CDR3 sequence is 13 residues long. The V end lost 8 bases, the J end lost 5 bases, and 14 bases lay between the germline ends. The CDR3 DNA is TGTGCCATCCAATATGGAGGTCTAGATACGCAGTATTTT. This sequence encodes CAIQYGGLDTQYF.

This sequence joins TRBV5-1 and TRBJ2-1, with TRBD2 identical over 10 bases. This CDR3 is built from 16 residues. Germline-derived CDR1 and CDR2 are SGHRS and YFSETQ. J gave up 6 bases and V 0 bases, and 6 bases lay outside the gene matches. CDR3 sequence: CASSLATSGRANEQFF. The DNA for the CDR3 is TGCGCCAGCAGCTTGGCCACCAGCGGGAGGGCCAATGAGCAGTTCTTC.

This clone was seen more than once but under ten times. This rearrangement joins TRBV12-3 or TRBV12-4 to TRBJ1-1, with D unclear. The CDR3 sequence is 12 residues long. Trimming took 6 bases from V and 4 from J, leaving 9 bases between them. Here the CDR3 reads CASRGESTEAFF. The CDR3 region has the DNA TGTGCCAGCAGGGGAGAGAGCACTGAAGCTTTCTTT.

The chain links TRBV10-3 to TRBJ1-1; tentative D call: TRBD1 (5 bases). The V gene lost 7 bases and the J gene lost 7 bases, with 16 bases spanning the gap. Germline assignment: CDR1 ENHRY and CDR2 SYGVKD. The CDR3 is 13 amino acids. The CDR3 reads CAITAQGLGEAFF. The CDR3 DNA follows: TGTGCCATCACCGCGCAGGGTTTGGGTGAAGCTTTCTTT.